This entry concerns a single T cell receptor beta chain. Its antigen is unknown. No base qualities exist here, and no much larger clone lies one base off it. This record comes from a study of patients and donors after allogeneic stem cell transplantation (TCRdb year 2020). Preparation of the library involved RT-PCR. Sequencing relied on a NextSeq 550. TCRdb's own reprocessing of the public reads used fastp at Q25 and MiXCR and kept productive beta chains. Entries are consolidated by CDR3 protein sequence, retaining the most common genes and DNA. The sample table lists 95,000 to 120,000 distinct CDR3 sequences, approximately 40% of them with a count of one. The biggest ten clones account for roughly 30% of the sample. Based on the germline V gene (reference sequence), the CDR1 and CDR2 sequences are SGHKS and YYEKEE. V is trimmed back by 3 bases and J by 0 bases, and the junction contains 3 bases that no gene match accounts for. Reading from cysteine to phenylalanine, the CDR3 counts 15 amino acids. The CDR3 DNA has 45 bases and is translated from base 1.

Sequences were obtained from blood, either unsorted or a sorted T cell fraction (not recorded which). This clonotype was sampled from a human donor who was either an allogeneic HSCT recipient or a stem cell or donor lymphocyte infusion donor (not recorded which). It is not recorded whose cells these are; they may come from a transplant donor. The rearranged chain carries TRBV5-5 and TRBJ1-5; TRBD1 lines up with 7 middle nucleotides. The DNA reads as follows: TGTGCCAGCAGCTCTGGGACAGTTAGCAATCAGCCCCAGCATTTT. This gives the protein CASSSGTVSNQPQHF.